This TCR beta chain was observed in a study of cytomegalovirus exposure and HLA in healthy donors. Across the whole study: Both the roughly 120 validation repertoires and the approximately 670 first-cohort repertoires used the same platform, as reported by a later analysis.

Comments on this clone: At the DNA level, this CDR3 is encoded by other sequences in the same sample as well.

The method was immunoSEQ multiplex PCR; TCRdb's version includes in-frame clones alone and lacks a portion of them. This repertoire shows some 150,000 clones, 75% to 90% found once; its top ten account for around 5.9%. The CDR3 has 15 amino acids. With 7 bases clipped from V and 2 bases from J, the junction kept 6 bases outside the gene matches. The V gene's germline CDR1 is SGHRS and CDR2 YFSETQ. Sequenced input: PBMCs. The TCR was taken from a young woman in good health and CMV-seropositive. The J gene is TRBJ2-2, the V gene TRBV5-1, with 9 bases identical to TRBD2. CDR3 loop: CASSLTSGNTGELFF. CDR3 in DNA: TGCGCCAGCTCCCTGACTAGCGGTAACACCGGGGAGCTGTTTTTT.